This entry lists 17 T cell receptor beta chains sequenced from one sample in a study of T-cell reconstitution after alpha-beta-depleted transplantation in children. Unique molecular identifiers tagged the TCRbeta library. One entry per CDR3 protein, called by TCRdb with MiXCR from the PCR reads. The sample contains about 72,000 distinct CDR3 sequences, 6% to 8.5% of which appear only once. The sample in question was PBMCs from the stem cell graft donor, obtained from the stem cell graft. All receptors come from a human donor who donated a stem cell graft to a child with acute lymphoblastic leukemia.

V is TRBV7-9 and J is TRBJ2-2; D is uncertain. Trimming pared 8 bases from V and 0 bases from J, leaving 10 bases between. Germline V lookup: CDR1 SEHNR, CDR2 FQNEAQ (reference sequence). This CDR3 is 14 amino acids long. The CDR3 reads CASETLSNTGELFF. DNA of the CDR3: TGTGCCAGCGAGACGCTTTCGAACACCGGGGAGCTGTTTTTT.

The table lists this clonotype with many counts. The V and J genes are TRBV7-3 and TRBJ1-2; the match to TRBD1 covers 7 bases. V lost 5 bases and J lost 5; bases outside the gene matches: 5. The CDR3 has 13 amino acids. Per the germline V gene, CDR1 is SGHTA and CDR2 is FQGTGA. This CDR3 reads CASSLQGRYGYTF. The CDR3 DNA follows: TGTGCCAGCAGCCTACAGGGGCGATATGGCTACACCTTC.

The CDR3 sequence is CASSQNMGQGAYQETQYF. For the CDR3, the DNA is TGCGCCAGCAGCCAAAATATGGGACAGGGGGCCTACCAAGAGACCCAGTACTTC. The chain joins TRBV4-3 to TRBJ2-5; 12 nucleotides line up with TRBD1. The CDR3 covers 18 residues. V was clipped by 2 bases and J by 0 bases; unmatched bases: 7. Germline V gene data show CDR1 as LGHNA and CDR2 as YSLEER.

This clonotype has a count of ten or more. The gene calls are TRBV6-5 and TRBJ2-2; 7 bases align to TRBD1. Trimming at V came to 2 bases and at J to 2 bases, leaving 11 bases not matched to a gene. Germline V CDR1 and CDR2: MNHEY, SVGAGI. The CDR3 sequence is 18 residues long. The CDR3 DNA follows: TGTGCCAGCAGTTACGCGGCAAGAGGGGGCCTAAACACCGGGGAGCTGTTTTTT. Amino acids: CASSYAARGGLNTGELFF.

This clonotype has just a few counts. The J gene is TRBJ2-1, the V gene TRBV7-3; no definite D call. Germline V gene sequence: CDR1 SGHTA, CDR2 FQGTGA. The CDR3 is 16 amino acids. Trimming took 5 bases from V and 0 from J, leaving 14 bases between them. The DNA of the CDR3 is TGTGCCAGCAGCCCCAGTCAGGTTAGCTCCTACAATGAGCAGTTCTTC. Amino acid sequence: CASSPSQVSSYNEQFF.

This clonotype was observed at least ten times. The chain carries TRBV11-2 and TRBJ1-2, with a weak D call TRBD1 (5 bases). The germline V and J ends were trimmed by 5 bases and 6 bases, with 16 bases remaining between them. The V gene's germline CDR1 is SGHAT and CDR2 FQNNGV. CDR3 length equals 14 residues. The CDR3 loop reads CASSPRYGTDGYTF. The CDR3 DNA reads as TGTGCCAGCAGCCCCCGGTACGGGACGGATGGCTACACCTTC.

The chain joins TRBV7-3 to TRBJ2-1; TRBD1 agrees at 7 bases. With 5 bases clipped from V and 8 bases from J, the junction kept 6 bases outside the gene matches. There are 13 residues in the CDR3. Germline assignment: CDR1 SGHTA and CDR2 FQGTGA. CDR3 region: CASSRRGSYEQFF. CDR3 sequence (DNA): TGTGCCAGCAGCCGCAGGGGGTCGTATGAGCAGTTCTTC.

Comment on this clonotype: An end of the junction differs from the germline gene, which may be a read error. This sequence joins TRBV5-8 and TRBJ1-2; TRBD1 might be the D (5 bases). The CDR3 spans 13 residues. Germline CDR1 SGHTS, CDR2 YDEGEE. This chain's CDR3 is CASSLGTLYGYTF. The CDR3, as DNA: TGTGCCAGCAGTTTGGGGACCCTCTATGGCTACACCTTC.

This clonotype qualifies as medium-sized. This CDR3 reads CAISLDPGQGTDEQFF. The CDR3, as DNA: TGTGCCATCAGCTTAGATCCGGGACAGGGTACCGATGAGCAGTTCTTC. The chain links TRBV10-3 to TRBJ2-1, with TRBD1 identical over 9 bases. V lost 6 bases, J lost 8 bases, and 14 bases stayed unmatched. CDR1 and CDR2 (germline): ENHRY, SYGVKD. The CDR3 is 16 residues long.

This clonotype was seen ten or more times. The CDR3 is CASRRGFGEKLFF. DNA of the CDR3: TGTGCCAGCAGGAGGGGGTTTGGTGAAAAACTGTTTTTT. The V and J genes are TRBV12-3 or TRBV12-4 and TRBJ1-4; tentatively, D is TRBD1 (6 bases). CDR3 size: 13 residues. With 6 bases removed from V and 7 bases from J, the gap between germline ends came to 12 bases.

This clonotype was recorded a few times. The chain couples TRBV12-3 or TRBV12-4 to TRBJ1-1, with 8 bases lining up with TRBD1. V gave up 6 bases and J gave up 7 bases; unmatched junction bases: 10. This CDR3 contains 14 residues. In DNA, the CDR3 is TGTGCCAGCAGCCCAATTGACAGGGGCGGTGAAGCTTTCTTT. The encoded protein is CASSPIDRGGEAFF.

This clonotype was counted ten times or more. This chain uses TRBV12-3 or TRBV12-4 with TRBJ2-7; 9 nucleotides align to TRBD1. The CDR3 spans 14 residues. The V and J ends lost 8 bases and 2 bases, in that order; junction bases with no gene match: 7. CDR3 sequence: CASCWTGATYEQYF. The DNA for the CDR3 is TGTGCCAGCTGCTGGACAGGGGCCACCTACGAGCAGTACTTC.

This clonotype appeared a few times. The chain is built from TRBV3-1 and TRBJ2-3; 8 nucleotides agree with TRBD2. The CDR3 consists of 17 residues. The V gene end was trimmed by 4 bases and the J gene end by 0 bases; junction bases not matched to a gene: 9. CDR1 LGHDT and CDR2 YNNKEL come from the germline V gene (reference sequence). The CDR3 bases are TGTGCCAGCAGCCCCTTTTCCGGCGGGGGGAGCACAGATACGCAGTATTTT. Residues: CASSPFSGGGSTDTQYF.

The CDR3 DNA reads TGTGCCAGCAGCTTAGGAGGGAAACAAGAGACCCAGTACTTC. It translates to CASSLGGKQETQYF. The chain uses TRBV7-8 and TRBJ2-5, with D tentatively TRBD2 (5 bases). CDR1 is SGHVS, CDR2 FQNEAQ, per germline. Trimming took off 1 base at V and 2 bases at J, with 8 bases between the two ends. This CDR3 contains 14 residues.

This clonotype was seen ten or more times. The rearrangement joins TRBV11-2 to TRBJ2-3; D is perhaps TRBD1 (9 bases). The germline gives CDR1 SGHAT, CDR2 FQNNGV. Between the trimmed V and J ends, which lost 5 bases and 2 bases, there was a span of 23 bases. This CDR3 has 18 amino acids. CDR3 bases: TGTGCCAGCAGCCTACAGGGGGCTGGACTAGCCAACACAGATACGCAGTATTTT. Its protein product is CASSLQGAGLANTDTQYF.

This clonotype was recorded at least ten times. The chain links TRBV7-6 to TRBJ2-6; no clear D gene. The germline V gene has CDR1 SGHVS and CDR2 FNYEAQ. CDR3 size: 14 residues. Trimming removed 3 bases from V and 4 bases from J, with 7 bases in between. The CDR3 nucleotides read TGTGCCAGCAGCTTGGCGCCCGGGGCCAACGTCCTGACTTTC. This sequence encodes CASSLAPGANVLTF.

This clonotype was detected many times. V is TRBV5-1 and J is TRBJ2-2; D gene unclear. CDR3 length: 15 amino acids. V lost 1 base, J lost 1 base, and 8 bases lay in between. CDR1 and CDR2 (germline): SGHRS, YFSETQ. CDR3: CASSLLGGNTGELFF. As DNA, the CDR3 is TGCGCCAGCAGCTTGCTTGGCGGGAACACCGGGGAGCTGTTTTTT.